This TCR beta chain derives from a study of T cells after yellow fever vaccination. MiXCR was run by TCRdb on the 5' RACE reads, yielding one entry per CDR3 protein. This repertoire shows about 220,000 distinct CDR3 sequences, 3.2% found once; its top ten account for less than 3.5%. Study findings and constraints: Post-booster repertoires again held most primary-vaccination clones (about 96% CD4, roughly 88% CD8).

This clonotype has a handful of counts. Its matching antigen is unknown. The germline V gene has CDR1 SGHDN and CDR2 FVKESK. V shed 4 bases, J shed 9 bases, and the junction held 11 bases outside the gene matches. This CDR3 contains 14 residues. The sequence derives from a man aged 18-30 years who received the YFV17D yellow fever vaccine. V gene TRBV14 combines with J gene TRBJ2-7, with 8 bases fitting TRBD2. This specimen consisted of CD4+ T cells sorted from PBMCs, obtained 10 days after the yellow fever booster vaccination. CDR3 sequence (DNA): TGTGCCAGCAGCCTCGGGGGGGGCCCCAGCGCGCAGTACTTC. Encoded protein: CASSLGGGPSAQYF.